Shown below are 5 T cell receptor beta chains from a single sample sequenced in a study of cytomegalovirus exposure and HLA in healthy donors. Both 60 Vbeta primers and 13 Jbeta primers went into the PCR. Using immunoSEQ multiplex PCR, the repertoire was profiled, and TCRdb retains in-frame clones only, with some absent. The sample consists of approximately 150,000 clones, approximately 80% of them appearing once. The sequenced sample was PBMCs. These receptors came from a man in his forties or fifties in good health and CMV-seronegative.

This clone came up once. The chain recombines TRBV7-9 with TRBJ1-5, with 10 bases matching TRBD1. The V gene's germline CDR1 is SEHNR and CDR2 FQNEAQ (reference sequence). The V gene end was trimmed by 4 bases and the J gene end by 6 bases; junction bases not matched to a gene: 6. This CDR3 contains 15 residues. CDR3 in DNA: TGTGCCAGCAGCTCCTCCGGGACAGGGGCTCAGCCCCAGCATTTT. It codes for CASSSSGTGAQPQHF.

V usage is TRBV4-1 and J usage is TRBJ2-1, with 8 positions matching TRBD2. The CDR3 runs to 18 residues. Germline CDR1 MGHRA, CDR2 YSYEKL. V gave up 0 bases and J gave up 5 bases; unmatched junction bases: 12. CDR3 loop: CASSQDSGELAGNNEQFF. The CDR3 DNA reads as TGCGCCAGCAGCCAAGATAGCGGGGAGCTAGCGGGTAACAATGAGCAGTTCTTC.

The J gene is TRBJ2-7, the V gene TRBV5-6; 11 bases match TRBD2. The trim removed 0 bases at V and 2 bases at J, leaving 4 bases unmatched. The length of the CDR3 is 16 residues. Germline loops: CDR1 SGHDT, CDR2 YYEEEE. The CDR3 is CASSLGLAGGPYEQYF. The DNA for the CDR3 is TGTGCCAGCAGCTTGGGGCTAGCGGGAGGCCCCTACGAGCAGTACTTC.

This chain connects TRBV15 to TRBJ1-5, with unresolved D. Looked up from germline, CDR1 is LNHNV and CDR2 is YYDKDF (reference sequence). Trimming removed 8 bases at V and 6 bases at J, with 20 bases between. The CDR3 has 15 amino acids. CDR3 in amino acids: CATARWAGSSQPQHF. CDR3 DNA: TGTGCCACCGCCAGGTGGGCGGGGTCCTCTCAGCCCCAGCATTTT.

This chain joins TRBV18 and TRBJ1-3; D is possibly TRBD1 (6 bases). Germline V gives CDR1 KGHSH, CDR2 LQKENI. The V end lost 5 bases, the J end lost 0 bases, and 14 bases lay between the germline ends. CDR3 size: 16 residues. The CDR3 nucleotides are TGTGCCAGCTCATTACAGGGCCCCGTCTCTGGAAACACCATATATTTT. Protein: CASSLQGPVSGNTIYF.